One and the same sample provided the 9 T cell receptor beta chains below, sequenced in a study of shared clonotypes between healthy human individuals. CD45RO negativity and positive selection for CCR7 defined naive CD8 cells, a population that excluded terminally differentiated effector memory CD45RA+ cells. Produced via immunoSEQ multiplex PCR; TCRdb's table is partial and in-frame only. The profile shows about 680,000 clones, 90% to 95% of them singletons. Input material: naive CD8+ T cells sorted from blood. The receptor source for this set is a man aged 25-45 years in good health.

This chain links TRBV14 with TRBJ2-5, with TRBD1 matching over 8 bases. Germline lookup yields CDR1 SGHDN and CDR2 FVKESK. The CDR3 spans 15 residues. With V trimmed by 1 base and J by 4 bases, 5 bases remained unmatched. The CDR3 protein is CASSQVTGVVETQYF. The CDR3 DNA follows: TGTGCCAGCAGCCAAGTGACAGGGGTTGTAGAGACCCAGTACTTC.

Of note for this clone: It is unclear where the CDR3 begins or ends on the DNA, so no DNA is shown, and the CDR3 is as TCRdb lists it. This rearrangement joins TRBV29-1 to TRBJ2-3; the table calls TRBD1, which could not be checked here. The CDR3 region is 13 residues in length, termini included. Germline V gene sequence: CDR1 SQVTM, CDR2 ANQGSEA. The chain's CDR3 is CSVGSGSGVNEYF.

The chain is built from TRBV7-9 and TRBJ2-1, with D possibly TRBD2 on 5 matching bases. Per germline, CDR1 SEHNR and CDR2 FQNEAQ (reference sequence). CDR3 size: 12 residues. Trimming stripped 3 bases from V and 9 bases from J, with 9 bases between. CDR3 nucleotide sequence: TGTGCCAGCAGCTTTCGGGGTGGTGAGCAGTTCTTC. It is translated as CASSFRGGEQFF.

This rearrangement joins TRBV5-1 to TRBJ1-3; weak D call: TRBD1 (6 bases). CDR1 and CDR2 (germline): SGHRS, YFSETQ. This CDR3 is built from 18 residues. V lost 0 bases and J 0 bases, leaving 16 bases between the germline ends. CDR3 sequence (DNA): TGCGCCAGCAGCTTGGACCCCGCAGGGACACTCTCTGGAAACACCATATATTTT. Its translation is CASSLDPAGTLSGNTIYF.

This clone appeared once. This chain links TRBV4-1 with TRBJ1-1; TRBD1 aligns across 7 bases. This CDR3 is 14 amino acids long. V dropped 4 bases and J dropped 3; count of bases not matched to a gene: 5. Germline CDR1 is MGHRA and CDR2 is YSYEKL. The CDR3 sequence is CASSRGQRDTEAFF. The CDR3 nucleotides read TGCGCCAGCAGCCGGGGACAGAGAGACACTGAAGCTTTCTTT.

The J gene is TRBJ2-7, the V gene TRBV9; TRBD1 is a possible D gene (6 bases). Trimming removed 0 bases from V and 6 bases from J, with 13 bases in between. The germline gives CDR1 SGDLS, CDR2 YYNGEE. The length of the CDR3 is 14 residues. Here the CDR3 DNA reads TGTGCCAGCAGCGTAGGAGATGAGGGGGTCGAGCAGTACTTC. Translating it yields CASSVGDEGVEQYF.

To note about this clone: The same CDR3 arises from other DNA sequences in this sample as well. The V call is TRBV18, the J call TRBJ2-7; perhaps TRBD2 as D (5 bases). Deletions cut 3 bases from V and 3 bases from J, with 12 bases between. The CDR3 has 14 amino acids. The germline V gene encodes CDR1 KGHSH and CDR2 LQKENI. As DNA, the CDR3 is TGTGCCAGCTCACCGAGGACGGGGATCTACGAGCAGTACTTC. It is translated as CASSPRTGIYEQYF.

The genes are TRBV2 and TRBJ1-5; D is perhaps TRBD1 (5 bases). This CDR3 comprises 12 residues. Trimming stripped 4 bases from V and 7 bases from J, with 8 bases between. The germline gives CDR1 SNHLY, CDR2 FYNNEI. The CDR3 protein is CASSVDSQPQHF. CDR3 DNA: TGTGCCAGCAGTGTCGACAGCCAGCCCCAGCATTTT.

This clone is a singleton in its sample. V is TRBV28 and J is TRBJ1-1; 7 bases align to TRBD1. Germline CDR1 and CDR2: MDHEN and SYDVKM. The V segment lost 2 bases and the J segment 4 bases; nucleotides outside the gene matches: 4. This CDR3 is 14 amino acids long. CDR3 amino acids: CASSLTGDGTEAFF. CDR3 DNA sequence: TGTGCCAGCAGTTTAACAGGGGATGGCACTGAAGCTTTCTTT.